Reported below is one T cell receptor (beta chain). The antigen is unknown. A mixed TRB-A/B primer pool amplified rearranged TRB by multiplex touch-down PCR. MiXCR, applied by TCRdb to the multiplex PCR reads, yields one record per CDR3 protein. The table includes 2,500 or so distinct CDR3 sequences, 50% to 65% detected once. This record belongs to a study of T cell repertoires in aging, cancer and after chemotherapy. Study details: Chronic lymphocytic leukemia patients on fludarabine- or bendamustine-based regimens gave paired samples before and after chemotherapy.

Findings and limits, study-wide: In cancer patients, declining TCR diversity with age involved lost richness and lost evenness.

Amplification of TCR beta used genomic DNA extracted from peripheral blood. This CDR3 has 14 residues. The V end was cut by 6 bases, the J end by 3 bases, with 14 bases between. Looked up from germline, CDR1 is SGHTA and CDR2 is FQGNSA. V is TRBV7-2 and J is TRBJ2-5; D perhaps matches TRBD2 (5 bases). Sequenced: blood. The TCR originated in a human donor with a blood cancer. The CDR3 DNA reads as TGTGCCAGCAGTCGAGCGAGTAGCGAAGAGACCCAGTACTTC. It specifies CASSRASSEETQYF.